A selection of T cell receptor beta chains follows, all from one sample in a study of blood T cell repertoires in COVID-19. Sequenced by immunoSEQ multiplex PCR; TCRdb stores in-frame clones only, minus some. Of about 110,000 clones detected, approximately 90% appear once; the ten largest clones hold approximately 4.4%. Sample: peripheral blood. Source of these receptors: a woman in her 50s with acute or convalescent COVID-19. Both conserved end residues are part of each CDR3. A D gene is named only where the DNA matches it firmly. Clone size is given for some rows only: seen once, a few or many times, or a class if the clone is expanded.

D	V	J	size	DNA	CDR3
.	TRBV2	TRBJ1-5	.	TGTGCCAGCAGTGAAAGTGTAGTTGATTATCAGCCCCAGCATTTT	CASSESVVDYQPQHF
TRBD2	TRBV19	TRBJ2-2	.	TGTGCCAGTAGTATAACTGCGGGAGGGCCGACCGGGGAGCTGTTTTTT	CASSITAGGPTGELFF
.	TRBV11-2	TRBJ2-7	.	TGTGCCAGCAGCTTAGGGAGGCTTGGGAGGTCCTACGAGCAGTACTTC	CASSLGRLGRSYEQYF
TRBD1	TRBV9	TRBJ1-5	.	TGTGCCAGCAGCGAAGGGGGCTGGGTGGATCAGCCCCAGCATTTT	CASSEGGWVDQPQHF
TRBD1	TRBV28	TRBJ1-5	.	TGTGCCAGCCAACAGGGGGGAAGCAATCAGCCCCAGCATTTT	CASQQGGSNQPQHF
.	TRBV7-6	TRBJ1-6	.	TGTGCCAGCAGCTTATCCCAGGGTTCAAATTCACCCCTCCACTTT	CASSLSQGSNSPLHF
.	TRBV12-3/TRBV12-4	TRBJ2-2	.	TGTGCCAGCAGTTTTTCGGGGACCGGGGAGCTGTTTTTT	CASSFSGTGELFF
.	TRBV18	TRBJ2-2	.	TGTGCCAGCTCACTTGCCGGGGGACTTCCCGGGGAGCTGTTTTTT	CASSLAGGLPGELFF
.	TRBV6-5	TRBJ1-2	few	TGTGCCAGGAAGCCCCTGGGCTACACCTTC	CARKPLGYTF
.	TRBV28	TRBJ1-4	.	TGTGCCAGCAGTTTGCCCGGGTCCCAGAGGAAACTGTTTTTT	CASSLPGSQRKLFF
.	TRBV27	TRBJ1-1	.	TGTGCCAGCAGTTTAGGGGGCGGCACTGAAGCTTTCTTT	CASSLGGGTEAFF
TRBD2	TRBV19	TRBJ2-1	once	TGTGCCAGTAGGTGGGGGGAGGGAACCTACAATGAGCAGTTCTTC	CASRWGEGTYNEQFF
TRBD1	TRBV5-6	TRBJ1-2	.	TGTGCCAGCAGCCCGGACAGGACACTTTATGGCTACACCTTC	CASSPDRTLYGYTF
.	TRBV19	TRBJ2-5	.	TGTGCCAGTAGTATAGATCTTGAGGGAGACAAAGGCGCAACCCAGTACTTC	CASSIDLEGDKGATQYF
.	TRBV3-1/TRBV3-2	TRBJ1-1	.	TGTGCCAGCAGCCATTCCACGGGGTTCTATGAAGCTTTCTTT	CASSHSTGFYEAFF
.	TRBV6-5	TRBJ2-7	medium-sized	TGTGCCAGCAGTTACGTGCAGGGATCCTCCTACGAGCAGTACTTC	CASSYVQGSSYEQYF
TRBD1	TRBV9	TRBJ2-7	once	TGTGCCAGCAGCCCCGGGACAGGGGGAACCTCCTACGAGCAGTACTTC	CASSPGTGGTSYEQYF
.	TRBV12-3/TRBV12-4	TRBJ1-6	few	TGTGCCAGCAGTTCCGGAGGGGTTTTCCACTTT	CASSSGGVFHF
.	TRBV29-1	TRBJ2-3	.	TGCAGCGCTGCGTCTAGCACAGATACGCAGTATTTT	CSAASSTDTQYF
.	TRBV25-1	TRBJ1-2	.	TGTGCCAGCAGCGGGTTAAACTATGGCTACACCTTC	CASSGLNYGYTF
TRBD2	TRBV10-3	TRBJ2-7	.	TGTGCCACCGTTAGCGGGAGCTCCTACGAGCAGTACTTC	CATVSGSSYEQYF
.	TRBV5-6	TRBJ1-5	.	TGTGCCAGCAGCCGTTGGGGAGTCCATAGCAATCAGCCCCAGCATTTT	CASSRWGVHSNQPQHF
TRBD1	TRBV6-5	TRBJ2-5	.	TGTGCCACACAGGACAGGGTACAAGAGACCCAGTACTTC	CATQDRVQETQYF
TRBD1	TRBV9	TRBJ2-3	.	TGTGCCAGCAGCGTAACCGGGACAGCTACTAGCACAGATACGCAGTATTTT	CASSVTGTATSTDTQYF
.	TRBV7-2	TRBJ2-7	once	TGTGCCAGCAGCTTAGAAATAGCCTCCTACGAGCAGTACTTC	CASSLEIASYEQYF
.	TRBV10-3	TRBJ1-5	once	TGTGCCATCAGTTCCCAGGGCCTCAATCAGCCCCAGCATTTT	CAISSQGLNQPQHF
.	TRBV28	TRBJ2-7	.	TGTGCCAGCAGTTTATCTCTAACAGTACGGGAGCAGTACTTC	CASSLSLTVREQYF
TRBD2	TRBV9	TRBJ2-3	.	TGTGCCAGCAGCGTAGGCGCTAGCGGGGGAACAGATACGCAGTATTTT	CASSVGASGGTDTQYF
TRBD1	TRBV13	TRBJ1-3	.	TGTGCCAGCAGCCCCGGGACAGCTTCTGGAAACACCATATATTTT	CASSPGTASGNTIYF
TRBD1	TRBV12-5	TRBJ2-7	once	TGTGCTAGTGGTTTAGGACAGGGAGGATCCTACGAGCAGTACTTC	CASGLGQGGSYEQYF
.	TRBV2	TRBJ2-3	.	TGTGCCAGCGGAACGGGACAAATCACAGATACGCAGTATTTT	CASGTGQITDTQYF
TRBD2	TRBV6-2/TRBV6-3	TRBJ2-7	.	TGTGCCAGCAGTTACTCGATCCGGCACCCGGGACTAGCGGTTTACGAGCAGTACTTC	CASSYSIRHPGLAVYEQYF
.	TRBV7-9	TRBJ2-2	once	TGTGCCAGCAGCTTACAAGCCCCTATCACCGGGGAGCTGTTTTTT	CASSLQAPITGELFF
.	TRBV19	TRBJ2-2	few	TGTGCCAGTAGTTCGCTGAGGGGGATTACCGGGGAGCTGTTTTTT	CASSSLRGITGELFF
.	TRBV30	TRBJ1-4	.	TGTGCCTTCGGGGGGCCAATCAACACCAGAGAAAAACTGTTTTTT	CAFGGPINTREKLFF
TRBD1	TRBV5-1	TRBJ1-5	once	TGCGCCAGCAGCTTGGACGGACAGGGGGCCCAGCCCCAGCATTTT	CASSLDGQGAQPQHF
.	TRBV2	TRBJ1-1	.	TGTGCCAGCAGTCCCGACACAACTGAAGCTTTCTTT	CASSPDTTEAFF
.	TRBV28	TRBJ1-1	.	TGTGCCAGCAGCCCCCCCCCGGGCACTGAAGCTTTCTTT	CASSPPPGTEAFF
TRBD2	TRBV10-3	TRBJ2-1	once	TGTGCCACCAGGTCCGGGACTAGCGGTCCTAGCTCCTACAATGAGCAGTTCTTC	CATRSGTSGPSSYNEQFF
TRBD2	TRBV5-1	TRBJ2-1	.	TGCGCCAGCAGCTTGGTGGCCAGCGGGGGGTTCCCAAGTGAGCAGTTCTTC	CASSLVASGGFPSEQFF
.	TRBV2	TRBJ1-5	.	TGTGCCAGCCGTCGGCTCGGCGTTGAGGGCAATCAGCCCCAGCATTTT	CASRRLGVEGNQPQHF
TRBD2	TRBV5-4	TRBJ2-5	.	TGTGCCAGCAGCCGGGGACTAGCGGGAGGGGAAGAGACCCAGTACTTC	CASSRGLAGGEETQYF
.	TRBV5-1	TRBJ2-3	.	TGCGCCAGCAGCTCAAACCCTAGCAGCACAGATACGCAGTATTTT	CASSSNPSSTDTQYF
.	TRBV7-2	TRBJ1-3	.	TGTGCCAGCAGCTTAGGTGTAGTAGCTGGAAACACCATATATTTT	CASSLGVVAGNTIYF
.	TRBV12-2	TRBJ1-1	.	TGTGCAAGTCGCGGTGGGAGAGTGAACACTGAAGCTTTCTTT	CASRGGRVNTEAFF
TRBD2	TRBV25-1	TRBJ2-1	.	TGTGCCAGCAGTTCCTCCGGGACTAGCTTCAATGAGCAGTTCTTC	CASSSSGTSFNEQFF
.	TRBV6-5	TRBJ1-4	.	TGTGCCAGCAGTTACTCGTATACAACTAATGAAAAACTGTTTTTT	CASSYSYTTNEKLFF
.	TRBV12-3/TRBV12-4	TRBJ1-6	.	TGTGCCAGCAGCCGGGAGACCTCACCCCTCCACTTT	CASSRETSPLHF
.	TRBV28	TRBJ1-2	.	TGTGCAGTGGGCTTCGATTCCCCATACTTTAACTATGGCTACACCTTC	CAVGFDSPYFNYGYTF